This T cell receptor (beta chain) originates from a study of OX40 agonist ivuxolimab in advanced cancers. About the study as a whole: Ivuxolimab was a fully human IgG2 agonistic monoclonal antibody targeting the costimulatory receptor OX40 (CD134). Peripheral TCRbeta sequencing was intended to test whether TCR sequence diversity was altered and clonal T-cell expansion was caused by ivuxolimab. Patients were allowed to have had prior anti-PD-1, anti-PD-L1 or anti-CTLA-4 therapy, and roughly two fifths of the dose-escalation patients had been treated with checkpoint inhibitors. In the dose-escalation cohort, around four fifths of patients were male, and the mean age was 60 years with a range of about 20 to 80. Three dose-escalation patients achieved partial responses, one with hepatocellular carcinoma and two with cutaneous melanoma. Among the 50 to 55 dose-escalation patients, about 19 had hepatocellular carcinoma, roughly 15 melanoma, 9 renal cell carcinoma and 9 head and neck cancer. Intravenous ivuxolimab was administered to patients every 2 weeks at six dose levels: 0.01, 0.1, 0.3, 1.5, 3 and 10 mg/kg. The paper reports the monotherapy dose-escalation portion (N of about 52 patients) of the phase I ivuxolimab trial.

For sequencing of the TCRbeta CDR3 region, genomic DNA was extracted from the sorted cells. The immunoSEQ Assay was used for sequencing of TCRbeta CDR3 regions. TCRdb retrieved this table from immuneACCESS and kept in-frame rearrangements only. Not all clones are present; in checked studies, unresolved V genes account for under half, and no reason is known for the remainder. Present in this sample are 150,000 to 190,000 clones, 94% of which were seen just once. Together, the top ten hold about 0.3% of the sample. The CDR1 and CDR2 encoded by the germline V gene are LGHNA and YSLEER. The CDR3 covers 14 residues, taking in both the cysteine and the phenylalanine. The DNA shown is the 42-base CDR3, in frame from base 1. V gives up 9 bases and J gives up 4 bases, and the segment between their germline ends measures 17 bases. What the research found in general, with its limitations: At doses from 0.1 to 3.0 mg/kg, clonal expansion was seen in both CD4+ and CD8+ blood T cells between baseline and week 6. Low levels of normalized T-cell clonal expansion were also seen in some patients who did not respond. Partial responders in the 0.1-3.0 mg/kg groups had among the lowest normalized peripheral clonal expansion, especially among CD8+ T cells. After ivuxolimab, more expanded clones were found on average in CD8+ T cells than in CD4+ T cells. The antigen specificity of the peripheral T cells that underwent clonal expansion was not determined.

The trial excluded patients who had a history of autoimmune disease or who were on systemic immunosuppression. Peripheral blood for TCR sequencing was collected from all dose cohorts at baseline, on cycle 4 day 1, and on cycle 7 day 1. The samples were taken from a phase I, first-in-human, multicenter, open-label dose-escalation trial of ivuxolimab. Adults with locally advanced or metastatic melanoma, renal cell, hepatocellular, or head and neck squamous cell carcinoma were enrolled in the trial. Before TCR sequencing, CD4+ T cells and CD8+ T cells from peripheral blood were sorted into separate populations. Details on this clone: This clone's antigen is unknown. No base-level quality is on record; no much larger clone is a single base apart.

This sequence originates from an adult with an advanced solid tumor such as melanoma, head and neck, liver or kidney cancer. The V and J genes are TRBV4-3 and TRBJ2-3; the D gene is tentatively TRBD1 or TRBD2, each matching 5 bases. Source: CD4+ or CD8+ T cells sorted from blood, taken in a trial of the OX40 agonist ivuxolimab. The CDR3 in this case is CASKRDAFSDTQYF. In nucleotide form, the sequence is TGCGCCAGTAAGAGGGACGCCTTTTCAGATACGCAGTATTTT.